What follows are 11 T cell receptor beta chains derived from one specimen sequenced in a study of shared clonotypes between healthy human individuals. Produced via immunoSEQ multiplex PCR; TCRdb's table is partial and in-frame only. The sample lists under 2,000,000 clones; about 95% were seen once. Naivety among CD8 cells was defined by CD45RO negativity and positive CCR7 selection, thereby excluding terminally differentiated effector memory CD45RA+ cells. Source material: naive CD8+ T cells sorted from blood. The receptors were sampled from a man between 18 and 35 years old in good health.

This clone occurred once. The chain employs TRBV30 and TRBJ1-1; D is possibly TRBD1 (5 bases). The V gene lost 3 bases and the J gene lost 8 bases, with 10 bases spanning the gap. This CDR3 spans 11 amino acids. Per the germline V gene, CDR1 is GTSNPN and CDR2 is SVGIG (reference sequence). The CDR3 DNA sequence: TGTGCCTGGAGCGCGGGGGGGGAAGCTTTCTTT. Its translation: CAWSAGGEAFF.

This sequence joins TRBV2 and TRBJ2-1; D remains unclear. CDR3 length: 13 residues. With 11 bases removed from V and 2 bases from J, the gap between germline ends came to 13 bases. Germline V gene sequence: CDR1 SNHLY, CDR2 FYNNEI. CDR3 amino acids: CASQEGAYNEQFF. CDR3 in DNA: TGTGCCTCCCAAGAAGGCGCCTACAATGAGCAGTTCTTC.

V is TRBV19 and J is TRBJ1-2; a weak D match, TRBD1 (6 bases). This CDR3 has 15 residues. Germline V CDR1 and CDR2: LNHDA, SQIVND (reference sequence). Deletions cut 7 bases from V and 5 bases from J, with 20 bases between. The CDR3 loop reads CASILNDRTFYGYTF. The CDR3 bases are TGTGCCAGTATTCTTAACGACAGGACTTTTTATGGCTACACCTTC.

The rearrangement uses TRBV30 and TRBJ1-1; D perhaps matches TRBD1 (6 bases). The V and J ends lost 1 base and 0 bases respectively, with 24 bases between them. This CDR3 comprises 19 residues. Germline assignment: CDR1 GTSNPN and CDR2 SVGIG (reference sequence). The DNA of the CDR3 is TGTGCCTGGAGTGCCGTACGGGGGCCGGGACAAACTATGAACACTGAAGCTTTCTTT. Translated: CAWSAVRGPGQTMNTEAFF.

This sequence joins TRBV21-1 and TRBJ2-7; the table calls TRBD2, which could not be checked here. TRBV21-1 has pseudogene status. The CDR3 spans 17 residues. DNA of the CDR3: TGTGCCAGCAGCAAAGGGTCTGGGGGACTTATACATTACGAGCAGTACTTC. Its translation is CASSKGSGGLIHYEQYF.

Only one count was recorded for this clone. Other nucleotide sequences from this sample produce the same CDR3. The V call is TRBV5-6, the J call TRBJ1-5, with no clear D. Trimming removed 0 bases at V and 1 base at J, with 8 bases between. CDR3 length equals 15 residues. The germline V gene encodes CDR1 SGHDT and CDR2 YYEEEE. The CDR3 spells CASSLGGVSNQPQHF. The CDR3 coding sequence is TGTGCCAGCAGCTTGGGCGGGGTCAGCAATCAGCCCCAGCATTTT. Drawing the rest from reference TRBV5-6 and TRBJ1-5, the complete variable domain is DAGVTQSPTHLIKTRGQQVTLRCSPKSGHDTVSWYQQALGQGPQFIFQYYEEEERQRGNFPDRFSGHQFPNYSSELNVNALLLGDSALYLCASSLGGVSNQPQHFGDGTRLSIL.

V is TRBV14 and J is TRBJ2-2; the D is unclear. V was trimmed by 0 bases and J by 2 bases, leaving 16 bases between them. The CDR3 has 18 amino acids. CDR1 and CDR2 (germline): SGHDN, FVKESK. The CDR3 bases are TGTGCCAGCAGCCAAGATTCCCTCATTACACTCAACACCGGGGAGCTGTTTTTT. It translates to CASSQDSLITLNTGELFF.

The chain carries TRBV4-1 and TRBJ2-1, with TRBD2 identical over 7 bases. Germline trimming cut 5 bases from V and 6 bases from J; bases unmatched to any gene: 7. The germline CDR1 and CDR2 sequences are MGHRA and YSYEKL. The CDR3 is made up of 14 amino acids. The CDR3 spells CASSERGLGNEQFF. The CDR3 nucleotides read TGCGCCAGCAGCGAACGCGGACTAGGCAATGAGCAGTTCTTC.

V usage is TRBV7-9 and J usage is TRBJ2-3; unclear D gene. The germline V gene has CDR1 SEHNR and CDR2 FQNEAQ (reference sequence). This CDR3 region has 15 residues. V was pared by 4 bases and J by 2 bases, with 13 bases between. CDR3 DNA: TGTGCCAGCAGCTCCCACCTGGGCTACACAGATACGCAGTATTTT. Amino acids: CASSSHLGYTDTQYF.

Of note for this clone: One junction end disagrees with the germline gene, perhaps due to a read error. The rearrangement uses TRBV13 and TRBJ2-7; 13 positions agree with TRBD2. Germline V gene data show CDR1 as PRHDT and CDR2 as FYEKMQ (reference sequence). The CDR3 is 17 residues long. DNA of the CDR3: TGTGCCAGCAGCTTAGGCCGAGGTACTAGCGGGAGGGAAGAAGGCACCTTC. This translates into CASSLGRGTSGREEGTF. The variable domain in full, completed from reference TRBV13 and TRBJ2-7, reads AAGVIQSPRHLIKEKRETATLKCYPIPRHDTVYWYQQGPGQDPQFLISFYEKMQSDKGSIPDRFSAQQFSDYHSELNMSSLELGDSALYFCASSLGRGTSGREEGTFGPGTRLTVT.

The chain combines TRBV7-9 with TRBJ2-7; no clear D gene. The CDR3 has 11 residues. Germline V CDR1 and CDR2: SEHNR, FQNEAQ (reference sequence). Between the trimmed V and J ends, which lost 8 bases and 4 bases, there was a span of 9 bases. The CDR3 region is CASAGDYEQYF. The CDR3 DNA follows: TGTGCCAGCGCTGGGGATTACGAGCAGTACTTC.